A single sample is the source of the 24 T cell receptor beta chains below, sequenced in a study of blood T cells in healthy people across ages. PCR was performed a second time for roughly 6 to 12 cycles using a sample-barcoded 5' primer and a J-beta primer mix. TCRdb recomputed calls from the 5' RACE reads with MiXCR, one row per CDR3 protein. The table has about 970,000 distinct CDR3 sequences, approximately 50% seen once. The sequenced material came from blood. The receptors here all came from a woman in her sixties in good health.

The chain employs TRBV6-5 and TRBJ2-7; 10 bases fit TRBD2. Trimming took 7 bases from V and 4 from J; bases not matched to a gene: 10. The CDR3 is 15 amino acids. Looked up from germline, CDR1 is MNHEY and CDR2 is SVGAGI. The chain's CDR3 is CASTKPGLASYEQYF. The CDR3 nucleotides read TGTGCCAGCACTAAACCGGGACTAGCGTCTTACGAGCAGTACTTC.

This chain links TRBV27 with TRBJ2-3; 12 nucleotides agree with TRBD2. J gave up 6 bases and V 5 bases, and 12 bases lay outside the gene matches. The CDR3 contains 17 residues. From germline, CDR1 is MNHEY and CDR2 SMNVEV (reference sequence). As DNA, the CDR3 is TGTGCCAGCAGTAACGGACTAGCGGGACGGTTAGGCGATACGCAGTATTTT. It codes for CASSNGLAGRLGDTQYF.

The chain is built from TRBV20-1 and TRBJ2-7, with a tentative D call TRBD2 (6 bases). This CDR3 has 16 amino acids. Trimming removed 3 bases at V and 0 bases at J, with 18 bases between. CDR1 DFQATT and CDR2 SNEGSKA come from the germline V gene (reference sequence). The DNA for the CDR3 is TGCAGTGCTAGCGGGAAAACGTCTAGCGTCTCCTACGAGCAGTACTTC. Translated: CSASGKTSSVSYEQYF.

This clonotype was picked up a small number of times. The CDR3 reads CASSYSVGQTAYEQYF. The CDR3 DNA reads TGTGCCAGCAGTTACTCTGTTGGACAGACAGCCTACGAGCAGTACTTC. The V gene is TRBV6-5, the J gene TRBJ2-7, with D perhaps TRBD1 (6 bases). Deletions cut 0 bases from V and 2 bases from J, with 14 bases between. Germline V gene data show CDR1 as MNHEY and CDR2 as SVGAGI. This CDR3 has 16 amino acids.

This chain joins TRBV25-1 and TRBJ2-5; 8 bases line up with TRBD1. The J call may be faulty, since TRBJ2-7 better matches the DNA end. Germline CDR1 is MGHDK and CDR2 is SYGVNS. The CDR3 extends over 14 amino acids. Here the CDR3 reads CASSAQGVLYEQYF. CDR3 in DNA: TGTGCCAGCAGTGCACAGGGGGTTCTATACGAGCAGTACTTC.

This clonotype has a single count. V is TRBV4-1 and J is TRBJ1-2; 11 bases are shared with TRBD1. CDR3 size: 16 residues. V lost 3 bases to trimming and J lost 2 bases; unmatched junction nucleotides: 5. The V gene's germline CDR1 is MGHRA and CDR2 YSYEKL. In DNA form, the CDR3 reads TGCGCCAGCAGCCACGGACAGGGGGCCCGCAACTATGGCTACACCTTC. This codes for CASSHGQGARNYGYTF.

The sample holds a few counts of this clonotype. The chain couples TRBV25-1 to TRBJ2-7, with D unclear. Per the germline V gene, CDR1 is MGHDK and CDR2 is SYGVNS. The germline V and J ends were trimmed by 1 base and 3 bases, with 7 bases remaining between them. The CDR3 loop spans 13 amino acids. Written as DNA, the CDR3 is TGTGCCAGCAGTGAATTCATCGGCTACGAGCAGTACTTC. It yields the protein CASSEFIGYEQYF.

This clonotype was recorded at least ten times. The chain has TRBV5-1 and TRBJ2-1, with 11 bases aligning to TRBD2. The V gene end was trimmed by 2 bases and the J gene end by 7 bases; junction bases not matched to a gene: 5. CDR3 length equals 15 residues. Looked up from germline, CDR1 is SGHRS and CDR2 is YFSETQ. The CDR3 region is CASSLVLAGANEQFF. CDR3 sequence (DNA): TGCGCCAGCAGCTTAGTACTAGCGGGAGCAAATGAGCAGTTCTTC.

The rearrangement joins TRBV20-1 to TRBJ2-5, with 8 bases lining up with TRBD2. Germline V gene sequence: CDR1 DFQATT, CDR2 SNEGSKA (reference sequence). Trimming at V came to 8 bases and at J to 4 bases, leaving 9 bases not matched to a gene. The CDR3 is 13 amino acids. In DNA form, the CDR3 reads TGCAGTTCAACCGGGACTAGGAGAGAGACCCAGTACTTC. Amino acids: CSSTGTRRETQYF.

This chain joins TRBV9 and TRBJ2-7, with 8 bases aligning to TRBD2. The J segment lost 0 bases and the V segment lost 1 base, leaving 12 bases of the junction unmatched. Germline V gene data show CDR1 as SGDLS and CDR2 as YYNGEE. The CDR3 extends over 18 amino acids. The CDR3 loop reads CASSVLVAGGGPSYEQYF. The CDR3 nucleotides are TGTGCCAGCAGCGTACTAGTCGCGGGGGGAGGACCCTCCTACGAGCAGTACTTC.

In nucleotides, the CDR3 is TGTGCCAGCAGTACCGGGACAGGGGCAATGAACACTGAAGCTTTCTTT. It is translated as CASSTGTGAMNTEAFF. The genes are TRBV6-1 and TRBJ1-1, with 10 bases lining up with TRBD1. J lost 0 bases, V lost 5 bases, and 6 bases had no gene match. The CDR3 totals 16 residues. Germline values: CDR1 MNHNS, CDR2 SASEGT.

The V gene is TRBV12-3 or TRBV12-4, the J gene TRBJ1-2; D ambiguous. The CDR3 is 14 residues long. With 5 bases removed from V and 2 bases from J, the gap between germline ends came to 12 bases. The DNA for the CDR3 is TGTGCCAGCAGTCCCTCGGCTGGCAACTATGGCTACACCTTC. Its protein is CASSPSAGNYGYTF.

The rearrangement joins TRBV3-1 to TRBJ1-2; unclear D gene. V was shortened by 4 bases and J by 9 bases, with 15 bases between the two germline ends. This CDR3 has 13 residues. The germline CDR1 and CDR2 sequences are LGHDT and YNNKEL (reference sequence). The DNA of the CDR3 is TGTGCCAGCAGCCCTGGTGGGGTTCCCAGCTACACCTTC. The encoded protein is CASSPGGVPSYTF.

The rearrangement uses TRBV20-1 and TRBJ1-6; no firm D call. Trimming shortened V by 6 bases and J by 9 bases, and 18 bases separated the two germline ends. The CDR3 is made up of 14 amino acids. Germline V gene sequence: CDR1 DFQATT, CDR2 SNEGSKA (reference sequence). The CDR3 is CSALPTSASSPLHF. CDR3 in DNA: TGCAGTGCCCTCCCAACCTCGGCGAGTTCACCCCTCCACTTT.

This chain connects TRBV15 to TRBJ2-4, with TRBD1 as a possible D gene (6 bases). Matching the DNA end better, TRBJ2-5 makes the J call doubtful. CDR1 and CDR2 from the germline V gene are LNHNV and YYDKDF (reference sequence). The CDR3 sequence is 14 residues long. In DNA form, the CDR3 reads TGTGCCACCAGCATAGACAGGTGGCAAGAGACCCAGTACTTC. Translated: CATSIDRWQETQYF.

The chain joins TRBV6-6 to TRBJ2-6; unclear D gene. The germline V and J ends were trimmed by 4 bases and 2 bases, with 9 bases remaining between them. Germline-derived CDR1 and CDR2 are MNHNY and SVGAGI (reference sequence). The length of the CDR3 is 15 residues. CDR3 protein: CASSSGETGANVLTF. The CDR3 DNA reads TGTGCCAGCAGTTCTGGGGAAACTGGGGCCAACGTCCTGACTTTC.

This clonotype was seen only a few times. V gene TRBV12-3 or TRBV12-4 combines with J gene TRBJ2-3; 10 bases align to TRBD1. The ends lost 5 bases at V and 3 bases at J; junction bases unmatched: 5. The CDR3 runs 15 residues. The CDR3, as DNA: TGTGCCAGCAGTGGACAGGGGGTGGGGACAGATACGCAGTATTTT. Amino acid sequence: CASSGQGVGTDTQYF.

CDR3 coding DNA: TGTGCCAGCAGCCCGGCCGGGCGGGATACGGATGAGCAGTTCTTC. Translated: CASSPAGRDTDEQFF. The chain uses TRBV3-1 and TRBJ2-1; a possible D gene is TRBD2 (6 bases). V was shortened by 4 bases and J by 8 bases, with 18 bases between the two germline ends. CDR1 is LGHDT, CDR2 YNNKEL, per germline (reference sequence). This CDR3 is 15 amino acids long.

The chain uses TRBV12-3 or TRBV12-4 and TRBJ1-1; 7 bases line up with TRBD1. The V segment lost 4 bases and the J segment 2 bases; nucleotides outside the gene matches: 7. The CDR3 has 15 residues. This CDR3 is CASSSYRGHNTEAFF. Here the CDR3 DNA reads TGTGCCAGCAGTTCTTATAGGGGGCATAACACTGAAGCTTTCTTT.

This chain's CDR3 is CSVEVVWVAGGTDTQYF. DNA of the CDR3: TGCAGCGTTGAAGTGGTTTGGGTGGCGGGAGGCACAGATACGCAGTATTTT. This chain connects TRBV29-1 to TRBJ2-3, with 7 bases identical to TRBD2. Germline V gene lookup returns CDR1 SQVTM and CDR2 ANQGSEA. V lost 1 base and J lost 1; bases outside the gene matches: 11. This CDR3 has 17 residues.

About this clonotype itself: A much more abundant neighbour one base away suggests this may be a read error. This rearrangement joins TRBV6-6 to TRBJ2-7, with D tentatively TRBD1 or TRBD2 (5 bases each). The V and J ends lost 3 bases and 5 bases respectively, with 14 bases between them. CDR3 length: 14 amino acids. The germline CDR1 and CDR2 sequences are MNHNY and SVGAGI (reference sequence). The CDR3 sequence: CASSYKGESDEQYF. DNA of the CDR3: TGTGCCAGCAGTTATAAAGGGGAGAGCGACGAGCAGTACTTC.

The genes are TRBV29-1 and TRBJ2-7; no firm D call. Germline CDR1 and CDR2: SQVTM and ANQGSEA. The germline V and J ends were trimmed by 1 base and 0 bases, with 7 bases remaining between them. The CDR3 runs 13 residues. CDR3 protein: CSVEGGPSYEQYF. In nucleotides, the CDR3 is TGCAGCGTTGAAGGTGGGCCCTCCTACGAGCAGTACTTC.

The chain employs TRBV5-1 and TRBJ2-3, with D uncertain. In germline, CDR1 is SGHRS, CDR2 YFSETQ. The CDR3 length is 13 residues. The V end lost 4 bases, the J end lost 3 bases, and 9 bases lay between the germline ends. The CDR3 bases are TGCGCCAGCAGCCCGCTTAAAACAGATACGCAGTATTTT. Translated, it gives CASSPLKTDTQYF.

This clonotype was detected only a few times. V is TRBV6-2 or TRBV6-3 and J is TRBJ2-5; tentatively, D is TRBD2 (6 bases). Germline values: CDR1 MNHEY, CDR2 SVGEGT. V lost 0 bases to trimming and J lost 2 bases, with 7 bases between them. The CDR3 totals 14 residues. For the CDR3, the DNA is TGTGCCAGCAGTTACTCTAGCGGACAAGAGACCCAGTACTTC. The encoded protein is CASSYSSGQETQYF.